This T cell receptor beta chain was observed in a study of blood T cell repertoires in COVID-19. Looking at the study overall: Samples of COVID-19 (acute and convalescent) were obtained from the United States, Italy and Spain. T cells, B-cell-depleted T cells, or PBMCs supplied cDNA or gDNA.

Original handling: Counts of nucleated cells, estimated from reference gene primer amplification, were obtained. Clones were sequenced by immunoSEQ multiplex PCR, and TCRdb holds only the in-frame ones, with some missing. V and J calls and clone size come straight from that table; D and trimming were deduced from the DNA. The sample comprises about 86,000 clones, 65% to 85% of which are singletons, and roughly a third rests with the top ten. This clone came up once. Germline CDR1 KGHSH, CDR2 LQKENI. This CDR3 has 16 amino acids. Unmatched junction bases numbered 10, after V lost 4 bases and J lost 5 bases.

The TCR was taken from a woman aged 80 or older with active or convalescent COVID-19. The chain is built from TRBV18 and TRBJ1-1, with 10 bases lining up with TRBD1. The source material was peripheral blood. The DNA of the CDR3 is TGTGCCAGCTCACGCGGGACAGGGGATTCGGGTACTGAAGCTTTCTTT. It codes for CASSRGTGDSGTEAFF.